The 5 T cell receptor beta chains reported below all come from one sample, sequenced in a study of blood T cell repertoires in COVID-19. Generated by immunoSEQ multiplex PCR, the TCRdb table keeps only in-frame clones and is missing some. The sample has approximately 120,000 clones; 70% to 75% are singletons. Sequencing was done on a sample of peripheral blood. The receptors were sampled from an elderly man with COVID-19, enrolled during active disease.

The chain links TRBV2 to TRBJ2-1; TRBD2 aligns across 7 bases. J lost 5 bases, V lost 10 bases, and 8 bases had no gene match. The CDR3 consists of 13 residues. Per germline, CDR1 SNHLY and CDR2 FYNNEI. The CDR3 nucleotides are TGTGCCACCGCGGGACTAACGAACAATGAGCAGTTCTTC. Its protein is CATAGLTNNEQFF.

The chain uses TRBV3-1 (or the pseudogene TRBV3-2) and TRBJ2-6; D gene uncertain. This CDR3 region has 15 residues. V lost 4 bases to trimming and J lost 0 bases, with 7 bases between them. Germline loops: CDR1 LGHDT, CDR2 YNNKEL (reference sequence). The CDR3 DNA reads TGTGCCAGCAGCCGAAGCTCCTCTGGGGCCAACGTCCTGACTTTC. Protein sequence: CASSRSSSGANVLTF.

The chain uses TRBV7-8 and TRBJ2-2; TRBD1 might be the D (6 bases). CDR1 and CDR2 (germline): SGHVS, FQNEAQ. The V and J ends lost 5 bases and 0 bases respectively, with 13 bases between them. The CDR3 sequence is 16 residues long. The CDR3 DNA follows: TGTGCCAGCAGCCGACTTAACAGGGCGAACACCGGGGAGCTGTTTTTT. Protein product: CASSRLNRANTGELFF.

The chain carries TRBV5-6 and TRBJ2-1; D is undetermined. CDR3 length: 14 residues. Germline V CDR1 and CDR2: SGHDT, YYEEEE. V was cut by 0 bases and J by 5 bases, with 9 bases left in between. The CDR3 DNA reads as TGTGCCAGCAGCTTGGCGAACGGTCACAATGAGCAGTTCTTC. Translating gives CASSLANGHNEQFF.

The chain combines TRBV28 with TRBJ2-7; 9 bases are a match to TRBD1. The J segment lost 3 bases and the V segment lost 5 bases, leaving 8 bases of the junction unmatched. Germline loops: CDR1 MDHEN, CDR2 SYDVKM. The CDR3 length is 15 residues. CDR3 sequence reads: CASSTIGQGLYEQYF. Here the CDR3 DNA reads TGTGCCAGCAGTACTATCGGACAGGGGCTCTACGAGCAGTACTTC.